These 20 T cell receptor beta chains came from one sample sequenced in a study of CD8 T cell repertoires and HIV-1 epitope variants (dated by TCRdb to between 2020 and 2021). No antigens are known for them. Libraries came from the immunoSEQ multiplex PCR assay. In its TCRdb copy, this immuneACCESS table keeps in-frame sequences only and misses some clones. Where compared with another copy, unresolved V genes explain less than half of these, and the others have no known cause. In all, the sample holds 4,500 to 6,000 clones, and around 65% of those were seen once. Roughly 40% of the sample goes to the ten largest clones. The sequencing input was cultured CD8+ T cells derived from PBMCs. All receptors derive from a male donor with HIV.

The V call is TRBV19, the J call TRBJ2-7, with D tentatively TRBD1 (6 bases). Per germline, CDR1 LNHDA and CDR2 SQIVND (reference sequence). The CDR3 totals 15 residues. V lost 6 bases and J 3 bases, leaving 18 bases between the germline ends. In nucleotides, the CDR3 is TGTGCCAGTAGCGTGACAGGTCACGGAGGCTACGAGCAGTACTTC. Encoded protein: CASSVTGHGGYEQYF. Full variable domain (rest looked up from reference TRBV19 and TRBJ2-7): DGGITQSPKYLFRKEGQNVTLSCEQNLNHDAMYWYRQDPGQGLRLIYYSQIVNDFQKGDIAEGYSVSREKKESFPLTVTSAQKNPTAFYLCASSVTGHGGYEQYFGPGTRLTVT.

The rearrangement links TRBV28 to TRBJ2-1, with D perhaps TRBD2 (6 bases). Germline CDR1 is MDHEN and CDR2 is SYDVKM. Trimming removed 2 bases from V and 9 bases from J, with 8 bases in between. The CDR3 consists of 12 residues. CDR3 sequence reads: CASSLQGGEQFF. The CDR3 DNA follows: TGTGCCAGCAGTTTACAGGGAGGTGAGCAGTTCTTC. Variable domain in full (rest from reference TRBV28 and TRBJ2-1): DVKVTQSSRYLVKRTGEKVFLECVQDMDHENMFWYRQDPGLGLRLIYFSYDVKMKEKGDIPEGYSVSREKKERFSLILESASTNQTSMYLCASSLQGGEQFFGPGTRLTVL.

The chain is built from TRBV10-3 and TRBJ2-1; no clear D. From germline, CDR1 is ENHRY and CDR2 SYGVKD. The CDR3 is 13 amino acids. V lost 5 bases to trimming and J lost 0 bases, with 5 bases between them. This CDR3 is CAISLDSYNEQFF. CDR3 DNA sequence: TGTGCCATCAGTTTGGACTCCTACAATGAGCAGTTCTTC.

This clone has more than one count but fewer than ten. V usage is TRBV10-2 and J usage is TRBJ1-6, with D maybe TRBD1 (5 bases). Trimming left V 2 bases short and J 13 bases short, with 15 bases between. This CDR3 comprises 14 residues. In germline, CDR1 is WSHSY, CDR2 SAAADI. The CDR3 loop is CASSEAGGEAPLHF. DNA for the CDR3: TGCGCCAGCAGTGAGGCCGGGGGAGAGGCGCCCCTCCACTTT.

This clone was recorded once. The chain combines TRBV5-4 with TRBJ2-3; D may be TRBD2 (6 bases). Germline V lookup: CDR1 SGHNT, CDR2 YYREEE (reference sequence). This CDR3 is 14 amino acids long. Trimming removed 1 base at V and 4 bases at J, with 10 bases between. The CDR3 loop is CASSLSGWADTQYF. As DNA, the CDR3 is TGTGCCAGCAGCTTGAGCGGGTGGGCAGATACGCAGTATTTT.

V is TRBV6-5 and J is TRBJ2-5; 8 positions agree with TRBD1. This CDR3 is built from 15 residues. V lost 0 bases and J lost 4; bases outside the gene matches: 4. CDR1 and CDR2 (germline): MNHEY, SVGAGI. The chain's CDR3 is CASSYSAGGAETQYF. The CDR3 DNA sequence: TGTGCCAGCAGTTACTCCGCAGGGGGCGCAGAGACCCAGTACTTC.

The J gene is TRBJ1-1, the V gene TRBV4-1; D is possibly TRBD1 (6 bases). Germline-derived CDR1 and CDR2 are MGHRA and YSYEKL. The CDR3 has 17 residues. Trimming pared 0 bases from V and 1 base from J, leaving 15 bases between. In DNA, the CDR3 is TGCGCCAGCAGCCAAGATCTTGCGGGGGCGCAGAACACTGAAGCTTTCTTT. Its protein is CASSQDLAGAQNTEAFF.

The chain joins TRBV7-4 to TRBJ1-2, with D perhaps matching TRBD1 (5 bases). This CDR3 is 12 amino acids long. V lost 11 bases to trimming and J lost 7 bases, with 17 bases between them. Germline CDR1 and CDR2: SGHVT and SQSDAQ. CDR3 residues: CAPGGDFGGYTF. CDR3 nucleotide sequence: TGTGCCCCGGGGGGTGATTTCGGTGGCTACACCTTC.

This clone has more than one count but fewer than ten. The chain combines TRBV4-1 with TRBJ1-1, with TRBD1 matching 7 bases. Germline CDR1 reads MGHRA; CDR2 reads YSYEKL. J was trimmed by 1 base and V by 1 base; bases with no gene match: 6. CDR3 size: 16 residues. CDR3 residues: CASSQGGAGGNTEAFF. The CDR3 DNA reads TGCGCCAGCAGCCAAGGAGGGGCAGGGGGGAACACTGAAGCTTTCTTT.

The chain couples TRBV5-5 to TRBJ1-4, with 8 bases that match TRBD1. Germline-derived CDR1 and CDR2 are SGHKS and YYEKEE (reference sequence). V lost 0 bases to trimming and J lost 8 bases; unmatched junction nucleotides: 12. CDR3 length: 17 residues. The CDR3 reads CASSLEAGGFPGEKLFF. CDR3 bases: TGTGCCAGCAGCTTGGAGGCAGGGGGCTTTCCAGGGGAAAAACTGTTTTTT.

The CDR3 loop is CASHNTQVTYEQYF. DNA for the CDR3: TGTGCCAGCCATAACACACAGGTTACCTACGAGCAGTACTTC. This chain links TRBV6-1 with TRBJ2-7; perhaps TRBD1 as D (5 bases). Germline V gives CDR1 MNHNS, CDR2 SASEGT. This CDR3 spans 14 amino acids. Trimming took 8 bases from V and 2 from J, leaving 16 bases between them.

The CDR3 region has the DNA TGTGCCAGTAGTTTCTCACGACAGGGGGCAAGTGGCTACACCTTC. This codes for CASSFSRQGASGYTF. The gene calls are TRBV19 and TRBJ1-2, with 10 nucleotides matching TRBD1. Trimming cost V 5 bases and J 7 bases; bases outside gene matches: 10. The CDR3 contains 15 residues. CDR1 and CDR2 (germline): LNHDA, SQIVND (reference sequence).

The J gene is TRBJ2-5, the V gene TRBV7-6; 7 bases align to TRBD1. The CDR3 is made up of 14 amino acids. Per the germline V gene, CDR1 is SGHVS and CDR2 is FNYEAQ. The V gene end was trimmed by 5 bases and the J gene end by 0 bases; junction bases not matched to a gene: 3. The chain's CDR3 is CASSQTGNQETQYF. CDR3 in DNA: TGTGCCAGCAGCCAGACAGGGAACCAAGAGACCCAGTACTTC.

The chain combines TRBV2 with TRBJ2-1, with 7 bases aligning to TRBD1. The V and J ends lost 5 bases and 4 bases, in that order; junction bases with no gene match: 8. In germline, CDR1 is SNHLY, CDR2 FYNNEI. CDR3 length: 15 amino acids. The CDR3 region is CASSSPGTAYNEQFF. CDR3 nucleotides: TGTGCCAGCAGTAGCCCCGGGACAGCATACAATGAGCAGTTCTTC. The entire variable domain, with the rest obtained from reference TRBV2 and TRBJ2-1, is as follows: EPEVTQTPSHQVTQMGQEVILRCVPISNHLYFYWYRQILGQKVEFLVSFYNNEISEKSEIFDDQFSVERPDGSNFTLKIRSTKLEDSAMYFCASSSPGTAYNEQFFGPGTRLTVL.

V gene TRBV19 combines with J gene TRBJ1-6, with D maybe TRBD1 (6 bases). Trimming shortened V by 5 bases and J by 5 bases, and 7 bases separated the two germline ends. There are 13 residues in the CDR3. Germline V gene data show CDR1 as LNHDA and CDR2 as SQIVND (reference sequence). CDR3 in DNA: TGTGCCAGTAGTCGGGACAATAATTCACCCCTCCACTTT. Translation: CASSRDNNSPLHF.

This clone has more than one count but fewer than ten. The V gene is TRBV7-9, the J gene TRBJ2-7, with TRBD1 matching over 8 bases. The length of the CDR3 is 15 residues. Trimming took 4 bases from V and 2 from J; bases not matched to a gene: 7. Germline CDR1 reads SEHNR; CDR2 reads FQNEAQ (reference sequence). CDR3 DNA: TGTGCCAGCAGCTCCCGAGGACAGGGCCCCTACGAGCAGTACTTC. Its protein product is CASSSRGQGPYEQYF.

The rearrangement links TRBV7-8 to TRBJ2-1, with unresolved D. This CDR3 is built from 11 residues. The V gene's germline CDR1 is SGHVS and CDR2 FQNEAQ. V was shortened by 5 bases and J by 10 bases, with 9 bases between the two germline ends. The CDR3 is CASSKGNEQFF. The CDR3 DNA sequence: TGTGCCAGCAGCAAGGGAAACGAGCAGTTCTTC. Looking up the rest from reference TRBV7-8 and TRBJ2-1 gives the full variable domain: GAGVSQSPRYKVAKRGQDVALRCDPISGHVSLFWYQQALGQGPEFLTYFQNEAQLDKSGLPSDRFFAERPEGSVSTLKIQRTQQEDSAVYLCASSKGNEQFFGPGTRLTVL.

This clone has only a few counts. The rearrangement uses TRBV6-6 and TRBJ2-7, with 12 bases that match TRBD2. This CDR3 is built from 16 residues. V was pared by 6 bases and J by 1 base, with 7 bases of the junction left unmatched. CDR1 is MNHNY, CDR2 SVGAGI, per germline (reference sequence). DNA for the CDR3: TGTGCCAGCAGCCTAAACGGACTAGCGGGGTCCTACGAGCAGTACTTC. Translating it yields CASSLNGLAGSYEQYF.

This rearrangement joins TRBV6-5 to TRBJ1-1, with a weak D call TRBD1 (5 bases). The CDR3 spans 12 residues. Germline V gene lookup returns CDR1 MNHEY and CDR2 SVGAGI. V lost 2 bases to trimming and J lost 7 bases, with 8 bases between them. The CDR3: CASSYVGGEAFF. The CDR3 region has the DNA TGTGCCAGCAGTTACGTTGGGGGTGAAGCTTTCTTT.

This clone was seen just once. J is TRBJ1-4 and V is TRBV4-2; D possibly corresponds to TRBD1 (5 bases). The CDR3 has 15 amino acids. Trimming removed 4 bases from V and 4 bases from J, with 13 bases in between. Per the germline V gene, CDR1 is LGHNA and CDR2 is YNFKEQ. The CDR3 here is CASSPGDGGNEKLFF. DNA of the CDR3: TGTGCCAGCAGCCCGGGGGACGGGGGTAATGAAAAACTGTTTTTT.